This entry lists 25 T cell receptor beta chains sequenced from one sample in a study of blood T cell repertoires in COVID-19. Measured with immunoSEQ multiplex PCR; TCRdb has only the in-frame clones, and not every one. The sample has about 490,000 clones, 75% to 90% seen once. Material for sequencing was peripheral blood. The receptors stem from a human donor in a cohort sampled during active COVID-19.

Written as DNA, the CDR3 is TGCAGTGCTAGTAACCATCCCAGCGCCCGGAACACCGGGGAGCTGTTTTTT. The encoded protein is CSASNHPSARNTGELFF. The gene calls are TRBV20-1 and TRBJ2-2; no clear D gene. The V end was cut by 3 bases, the J end by 1 base, with 18 bases between. The CDR3 covers 17 residues. Germline CDR1 reads DFQATT; CDR2 reads SNEGSKA (reference sequence).

The chain combines TRBV30 with TRBJ2-7, with 7 bases aligning to TRBD2. Trimming cost V 0 bases and J 0 bases; bases outside gene matches: 5. Per the germline V gene, CDR1 is GTSNPN and CDR2 is SVGIG (reference sequence). CDR3 length equals 15 residues. The CDR3 protein is CAWSVHGRPSYEQYF. The CDR3 DNA follows: TGTGCCTGGAGTGTACACGGGAGGCCCTCCTACGAGCAGTACTTC.

J is TRBJ2-7 and V is TRBV11-2; TRBD1 agrees at 7 bases. The CDR3 is 14 amino acids. The germline CDR1 and CDR2 sequences are SGHAT and FQNNGV. With V trimmed by 1 base and J by 6 bases, 6 bases remained unmatched. In DNA form, the CDR3 reads TGTGCCAGCAGCTTAGTTACAGGGGTAATCGAGCAGTACTTC. Protein sequence: CASSLVTGVIEQYF. Supplemented by reference TRBV11-2 and TRBJ2-7, the full variable domain reads EAGVAQSPRYKIIEKRQSVAFWCNPISGHATLYWYQQILGQGPKLLIQFQNNGVVDDSQLPKDRFSAERLKGVDSTLKIQPAKLEDSAVYLCASSLVTGVIEQYFGPGTRLTVT.

The chain couples TRBV9 to TRBJ1-2; D may be TRBD1 (6 bases). The V and J ends lost 4 bases and 4 bases respectively, with 14 bases between them. This CDR3 has 14 amino acids. Germline V gene data show CDR1 as SGDLS and CDR2 as YYNGEE. The CDR3 is CASSPSGTSYGYTF. The DNA of the CDR3 is TGTGCCAGCAGCCCCTCCGGGACAAGCTATGGCTACACCTTC.

This chain uses TRBV29-1 with TRBJ1-1, with a weak D call TRBD1 (5 bases). CDR1 is SQVTM, CDR2 ANQGSEA, per germline. V shed 7 bases and J shed 5 bases, with 11 bases lying between them. This CDR3 comprises 11 residues. Here the CDR3 DNA reads TGCAGCGCCTGGGGGGGGACTGAAGCTTTCTTT. Translating gives CSAWGGTEAFF.

This chain links TRBV7-9 with TRBJ2-2, with 12 bases lining up with TRBD2. CDR1 and CDR2 from the germline V gene are SEHNR and FQNEAQ (reference sequence). The CDR3 has 17 residues. V lost 5 bases to trimming and J lost 3 bases; unmatched junction nucleotides: 7. The CDR3 coding sequence is TGTGCCAGCAGCCTCGGGAGACTAGCGGGAGACACCGGGGAGCTGTTTTTT. Its translation: CASSLGRLAGDTGELFF.

This rearrangement joins TRBV7-2 to TRBJ1-2; 8 positions match TRBD1. Unmatched junction bases numbered 7, after V lost 7 bases and J lost 6 bases. Germline V CDR1 and CDR2: SGHTA, FQGNSA. This CDR3 spans 13 amino acids. The CDR3, as DNA: TGTGCCAGCAAGCAGTCAGGGGGCGATGGCTACACCTTC. This encodes CASKQSGGDGYTF.

V and J are TRBV2 and TRBJ2-2, with 10 bases matching TRBD1. Germline values: CDR1 SNHLY, CDR2 FYNNEI. J gave up 5 bases and V 5 bases, and 8 bases lay outside the gene matches. The CDR3 is 16 residues long. CDR3 amino acids: CASSFAGTGVTGELFF. CDR3 in DNA: TGTGCCAGCAGTTTCGCCGGGACAGGGGTGACCGGGGAGCTGTTTTTT.

As to this clone: Different DNA sequences within this sample yield the same CDR3. The rearrangement links TRBV5-4 to TRBJ2-7; 13 bases match TRBD2. The CDR3 loop spans 15 amino acids. Trimming took 4 bases from V and 2 from J; bases not matched to a gene: 3. Germline V gives CDR1 SGHNT, CDR2 YYREEE (reference sequence). The CDR3 DNA sequence: TGTGCCAGCAGCCCAGGACTAGCGGGAGCCTACGAGCAGTACTTC. Translation gives CASSPGLAGAYEQYF.

The chain has TRBV3-1 (or the pseudogene TRBV3-2) and TRBJ2-4, with D possibly matching TRBD1 (6 bases). Trimming cost V 0 bases and J 0 bases, with 18 bases left between them. This CDR3 has 19 residues. CDR1 and CDR2 from the germline V gene are LGHDT and YNNKEL (reference sequence). The chain's CDR3 is CASSQEGTAGAEAKNIQYF. The CDR3 bases are TGTGCCAGCAGCCAAGAGGGGACCGCAGGGGCGGAAGCCAAAAACATTCAGTACTTC.

A word on this clone: Other nucleotide sequences in the sample specify the same CDR3. This chain links TRBV14 with TRBJ2-7; the D gene is possibly TRBD1 (5 bases). Germline V gene sequence: CDR1 SGHDN, CDR2 FVKESK. The CDR3 spans 14 residues. V lost 1 base and J 2 bases, leaving 9 bases between the germline ends. The chain's CDR3 is CASSQGQGPYEQYF. The CDR3 coding sequence is TGTGCCAGCAGCCAAGGTCAGGGCCCCTACGAGCAGTACTTC.

This chain connects TRBV30 to TRBJ1-4; no clear D. Germline V CDR1 and CDR2: GTSNPN, SVGIG (reference sequence). This CDR3 contains 16 residues. Between the trimmed V and J ends, which lost 2 bases and 7 bases, there was a span of 20 bases. CDR3 bases: TGTGCCTGGAGTACATCCCGCGCCGGGTATAGTGAAAAACTGTTTTTT. Its translation is CAWSTSRAGYSEKLFF. The whole variable domain, remainder taken from reference TRBV30 and TRBJ1-4, is SQTIHQWPATLVQPVGSPLSLECTVEGTSNPNLYWYRQAAGRGLQLLFYSVGIGQISSEVPQNLSASRPQDRQFILSSKKLLLSDSGFYLCAWSTSRAGYSEKLFFGSGTQLSVL.

The CDR3, as DNA: TGTGCCAGCAGTCTCCAAACCTACAGGGGGGGAAGTGAAAAACTGTTTTTT. Translating gives CASSLQTYRGGSEKLFF. The chain couples TRBV28 to TRBJ1-4; 8 bases align to TRBD1. CDR1 and CDR2 (germline): MDHEN, SYDVKM. The CDR3 runs to 17 residues. V shed 5 bases and J 7 bases; nucleotides not matched to a gene: 15.

The chain links TRBV5-1 to TRBJ2-3; 9 bases are a match to TRBD2. The V and J ends lost 2 bases and 0 bases, in that order; junction bases with no gene match: 4. The CDR3 is 16 amino acids. The germline gives CDR1 SGHRS, CDR2 YFSETQ. CDR3 coding DNA: TGCGCCAGCAGCTTTATAGCGGGAGTTAGCACAGATACGCAGTATTTT. Its translation: CASSFIAGVSTDTQYF.

This clone is a singleton in its sample. The rearrangement links TRBV7-9 to TRBJ2-1; TRBD1 is a possible D gene (6 bases). CDR1 SEHNR and CDR2 FQNEAQ come from the germline V gene (reference sequence). The CDR3 extends over 15 amino acids. With 3 bases removed from V and 8 bases from J, the gap between germline ends came to 17 bases. The CDR3 region has the DNA TGTGCCAGCAGCTTTGGGACACATGATAACGATGAGCAGTTCTTC. Its translation: CASSFGTHDNDEQFF.

V gene TRBV9 combines with J gene TRBJ1-3; the D is unclear. Germline V gives CDR1 SGDLS, CDR2 YYNGEE. Trimming removed 3 bases from V and 3 bases from J, with 7 bases in between. CDR3 size: 13 residues. The CDR3 spells CASSAILGNTIYF. CDR3 sequence (DNA): TGTGCCAGCAGCGCGATACTTGGAAACACCATATATTTT. The variable domain in full, completed from reference TRBV9 and TRBJ1-3, reads DSGVTQTPKHLITATGQRVTLRCSPRSGDLSVYWYQQSLDQGLQFLIQYYNGEERAKGNILERFSAQQFPDLHSELNLSSLELGDSALYFCASSAILGNTIYFGEGSWLTVV.

The gene calls are TRBV5-1 and TRBJ2-1; D ambiguous. V lost 0 bases and J lost 0, with 7 bases in between. This CDR3 spans 15 amino acids. Germline CDR1 reads SGHRS; CDR2 reads YFSETQ. CDR3 nucleotides: TGCGCCAGCAGCTTGGGGGCGAGCTCCTACAATGAGCAGTTCTTC. It specifies CASSLGASSYNEQFF.

The rearrangement joins TRBV7-8 to TRBJ1-5, with 7 bases fitting TRBD1. The CDR3 runs 13 residues. The V gene end was trimmed by 4 bases and the J gene end by 12 bases; junction bases not matched to a gene: 9. The V gene's germline CDR1 is SGHVS and CDR2 FQNEAQ. CDR3 residues: CASSSRGNVDQHF. For the CDR3, the DNA is TGTGCCAGCAGCTCCAGGGGGAACGTAGACCAGCATTTT.

This clone was observed a few times. The rearrangement links TRBV18 to TRBJ2-7; TRBD2 matches 7 bases. The CDR3 runs to 13 residues. Trimming cost V 4 bases and J 6 bases; bases outside gene matches: 6. Germline V CDR1 and CDR2: KGHSH, LQKENI. Here the CDR3 reads CASSREGKIEQYF. The CDR3 DNA reads as TGTGCCAGCTCACGGGAGGGAAAGATCGAGCAGTACTTC.

The V and J genes are TRBV24-1 and TRBJ2-1; TRBD2 might be the D (6 bases). Germline V CDR1 and CDR2: KGHDR, SFDVKD. The CDR3 covers 14 residues. Trimming stripped 0 bases from V and 7 bases from J, with 9 bases between. CDR3 protein: CATSDLLRENEQFF. The CDR3 coding sequence is TGTGCCACCAGTGATTTGCTCCGGGAGAATGAGCAGTTCTTC.

This clone was detected only once. The chain joins TRBV27 to TRBJ2-7; 12 bases match TRBD2. The CDR3 extends over 14 amino acids. Per germline, CDR1 MNHEY and CDR2 SMNVEV (reference sequence). Trimming removed 3 bases from V and 5 bases from J; junction bases left unmatched: 2. Here the CDR3 reads CASSFGLAGNEQYF. Written as DNA, the CDR3 is TGTGCCAGCAGTTTCGGACTAGCGGGAAACGAGCAGTACTTC.

The chain couples TRBV5-6 to TRBJ2-7; D unresolved. V lost 2 bases, J lost 2 bases, and 11 bases lay in between. The CDR3 loop spans 14 amino acids. CDR1 and CDR2 from the germline V gene are SGHDT and YYEEEE. The CDR3 spells CASSFGRPTYEQYF. The CDR3 DNA sequence: TGTGCCAGCAGCTTCGGCAGGCCGACCTACGAGCAGTACTTC.

The gene calls are TRBV5-6 and TRBJ2-1; TRBD1 is a possible D gene (6 bases). The CDR3 contains 14 residues. V lost 6 bases and J 0 bases, leaving 10 bases between the germline ends. Germline lookup yields CDR1 SGHDT and CDR2 YYEEEE. CDR3 sequence reads: CASISTGSYNEQFF. The CDR3 coding sequence is TGTGCCAGCATCTCGACAGGCTCCTACAATGAGCAGTTCTTC.

The V and J genes are TRBV4-1 and TRBJ2-6; D remains ambiguous. This CDR3 is 15 amino acids long. In germline, CDR1 is MGHRA, CDR2 YSYEKL. Trimming cost V 2 bases and J 0 bases, with 5 bases left between them. CDR3: CASSQSFSGANVLTF. In DNA, the CDR3 is TGCGCCAGCAGCCAATCATTCTCTGGGGCCAACGTCCTGACTTTC.

The chain links TRBV28 to TRBJ2-2; 10 nucleotides align to TRBD1. In germline, CDR1 is MDHEN, CDR2 SYDVKM. This CDR3 has 18 residues. The trim removed 5 bases at V and 7 bases at J, leaving 16 bases unmatched. Here the CDR3 DNA reads TGTGCCAGCAGTCTGCCCGGCCCCGGGACAGGGGACTACGGGGAGCTGTTTTTT. Translation gives CASSLPGPGTGDYGELFF. The entire variable domain, with the rest obtained from reference TRBV28 and TRBJ2-2, is as follows: DVKVTQSSRYLVKRTGEKVFLECVQDMDHENMFWYRQDPGLGLRLIYFSYDVKMKEKGDIPEGYSVSREKKERFSLILESASTNQTSMYLCASSLPGPGTGDYGELFFGEGSRLTVL.